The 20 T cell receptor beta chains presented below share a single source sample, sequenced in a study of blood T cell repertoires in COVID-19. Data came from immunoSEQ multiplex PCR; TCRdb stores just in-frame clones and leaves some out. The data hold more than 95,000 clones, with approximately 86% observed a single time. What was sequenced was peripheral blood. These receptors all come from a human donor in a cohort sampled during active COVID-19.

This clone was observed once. CDR3 nucleotides: TGTGCCAGTAGTATCGCCCGGGGGGCAGCTGGAAACACCATATATTTT. Amino acid sequence: CASSIARGAAGNTIYF. The chain carries TRBV19 and TRBJ1-3, with D possibly matching TRBD1 (6 bases). CDR3 length equals 16 residues. The V end lost 3 bases, the J end lost 2 bases, and 14 bases lay between the germline ends. The germline V gene has CDR1 LNHDA and CDR2 SQIVND (reference sequence).

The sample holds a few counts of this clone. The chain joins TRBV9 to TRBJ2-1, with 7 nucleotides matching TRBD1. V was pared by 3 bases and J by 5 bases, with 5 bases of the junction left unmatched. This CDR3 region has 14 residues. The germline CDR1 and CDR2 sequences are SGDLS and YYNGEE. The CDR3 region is CASSALTGNNEQFF. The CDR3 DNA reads TGTGCCAGCAGCGCCCTGACAGGGAACAATGAGCAGTTCTTC. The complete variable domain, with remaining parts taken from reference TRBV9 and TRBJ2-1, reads DSGVTQTPKHLITATGQRVTLRCSPRSGDLSVYWYQQSLDQGLQFLIQYYNGEERAKGNILERFSAQQFPDLHSELNLSSLELGDSALYFCASSALTGNNEQFFGPGTRLTVL.

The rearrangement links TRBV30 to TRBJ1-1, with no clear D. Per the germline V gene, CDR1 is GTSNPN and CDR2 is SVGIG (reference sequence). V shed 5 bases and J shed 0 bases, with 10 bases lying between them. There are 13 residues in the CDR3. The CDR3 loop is CAWSRDLNTEAFF. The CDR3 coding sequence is TGTGCCTGGTCCCGGGATCTGAACACTGAAGCTTTCTTT.

The CDR3 sequence: CSARGQERYTF. The DNA for the CDR3 is TGCAGTGCTAGAGGACAGGAGCGCTACACCTTC. V usage is TRBV20-1 and J usage is TRBJ1-2; tentatively, D is TRBD1 (6 bases). V lost 1 base, J lost 9 bases, and 9 bases lay in between. Germline V gene lookup returns CDR1 DFQATT and CDR2 SNEGSKA (reference sequence). This CDR3 contains 11 residues.

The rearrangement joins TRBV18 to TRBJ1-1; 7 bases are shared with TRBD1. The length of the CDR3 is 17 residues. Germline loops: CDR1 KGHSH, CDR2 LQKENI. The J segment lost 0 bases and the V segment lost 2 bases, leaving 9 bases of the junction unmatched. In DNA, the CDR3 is TGTGCCAGCTCACCAAAGGCAGGGGGTTCCATGAACACTGAAGCTTTCTTT. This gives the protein CASSPKAGGSMNTEAFF.

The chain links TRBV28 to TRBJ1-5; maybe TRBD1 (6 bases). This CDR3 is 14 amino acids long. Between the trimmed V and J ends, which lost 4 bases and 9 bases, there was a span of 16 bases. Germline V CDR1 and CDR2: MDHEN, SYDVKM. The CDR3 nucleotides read TGTGCCAGCAGTTCCCCCGGGACAACCTGGCCCCAGCATTTT. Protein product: CASSSPGTTWPQHF.

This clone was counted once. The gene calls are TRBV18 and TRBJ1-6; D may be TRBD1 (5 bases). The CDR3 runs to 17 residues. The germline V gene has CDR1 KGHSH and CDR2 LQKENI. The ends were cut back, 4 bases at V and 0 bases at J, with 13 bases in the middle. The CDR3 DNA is TGTGCCAGCTCACTATTGGACACCTACTCCTATAATTCACCCCTCCACTTT. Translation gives CASSLLDTYSYNSPLHF. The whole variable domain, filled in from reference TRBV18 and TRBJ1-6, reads NAGVMQNPRHLVRRRGQEARLRCSPMKGHSHVYWYRQLPEEGLKFMVYLQKENIIDESGMPKERFSAEFPKEGPSILRIQQVVRGDSAAYFCASSLLDTYSYNSPLHFGNGTRLTVT.

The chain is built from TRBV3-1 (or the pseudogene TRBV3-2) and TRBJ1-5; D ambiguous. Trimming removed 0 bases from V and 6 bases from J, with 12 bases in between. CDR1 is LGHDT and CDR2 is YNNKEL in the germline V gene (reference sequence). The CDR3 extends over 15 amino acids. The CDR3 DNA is TGTGCCAGCAGCCAAGATGAGGGATTGCCTCAGCCCCAGCATTTT. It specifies CASSQDEGLPQPQHF.

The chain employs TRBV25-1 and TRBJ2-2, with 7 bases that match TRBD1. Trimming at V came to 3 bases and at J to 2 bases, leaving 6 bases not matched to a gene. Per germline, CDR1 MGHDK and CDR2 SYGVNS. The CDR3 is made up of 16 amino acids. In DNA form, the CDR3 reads TGTGCCAGCAGTGAGGTCAGGACAGGAAACACCGGGGAGCTGTTTTTT. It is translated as CASSEVRTGNTGELFF.

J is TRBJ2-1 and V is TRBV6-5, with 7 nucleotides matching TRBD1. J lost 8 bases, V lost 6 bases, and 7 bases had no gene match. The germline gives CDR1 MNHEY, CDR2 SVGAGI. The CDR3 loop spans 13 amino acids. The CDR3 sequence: CASRTGLGDEQFF. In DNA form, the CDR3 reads TGTGCCAGCAGGACAGGGCTGGGGGATGAGCAGTTCTTC.

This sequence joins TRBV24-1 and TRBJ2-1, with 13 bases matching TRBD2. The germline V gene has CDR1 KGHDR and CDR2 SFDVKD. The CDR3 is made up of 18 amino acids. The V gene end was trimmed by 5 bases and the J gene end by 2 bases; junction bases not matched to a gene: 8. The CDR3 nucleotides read TGTGCCACCAGTGGCTCTGGGACTAGCGGGGCGACCTACAATGAGCAGTTCTTC. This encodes CATSGSGTSGATYNEQFF.

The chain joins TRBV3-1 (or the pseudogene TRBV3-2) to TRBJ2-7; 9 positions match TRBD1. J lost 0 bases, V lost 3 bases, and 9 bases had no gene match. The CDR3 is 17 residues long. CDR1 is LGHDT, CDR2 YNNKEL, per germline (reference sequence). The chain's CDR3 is CASSHRFRGQGSYEQYF. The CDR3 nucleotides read TGTGCCAGCAGCCATAGGTTTAGGGGACAGGGCTCCTACGAGCAGTACTTC.

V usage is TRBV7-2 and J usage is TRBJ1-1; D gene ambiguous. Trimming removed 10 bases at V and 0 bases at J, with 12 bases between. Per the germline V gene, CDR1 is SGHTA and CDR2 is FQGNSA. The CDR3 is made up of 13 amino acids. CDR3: CATYLSVNTEAFF. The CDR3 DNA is TGTGCCACCTACTTGTCCGTGAACACTGAAGCTTTCTTT.

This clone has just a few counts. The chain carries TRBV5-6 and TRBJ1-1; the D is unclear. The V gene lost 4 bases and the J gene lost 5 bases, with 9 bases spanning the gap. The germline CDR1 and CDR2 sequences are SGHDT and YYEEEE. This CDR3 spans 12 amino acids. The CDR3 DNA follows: TGTGCCAGCAGCCCCGGAGGGACTGAAGCTTTCTTT. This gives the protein CASSPGGTEAFF.

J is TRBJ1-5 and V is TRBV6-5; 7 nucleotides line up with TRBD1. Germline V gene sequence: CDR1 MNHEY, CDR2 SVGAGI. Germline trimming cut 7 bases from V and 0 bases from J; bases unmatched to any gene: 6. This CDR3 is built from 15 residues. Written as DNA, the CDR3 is TGTGCCAGCAACACCGGGACAGATAGCAATCAGCCCCAGCATTTT. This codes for CASNTGTDSNQPQHF.

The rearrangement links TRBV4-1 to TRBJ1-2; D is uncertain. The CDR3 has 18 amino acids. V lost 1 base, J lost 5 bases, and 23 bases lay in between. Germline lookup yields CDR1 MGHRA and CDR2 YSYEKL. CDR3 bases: TGCGCCAGCAGCCAAGCAACCGGCGGGGATGACCCCCCATATGGCTACACCTTC. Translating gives CASSQATGGDDPPYGYTF.

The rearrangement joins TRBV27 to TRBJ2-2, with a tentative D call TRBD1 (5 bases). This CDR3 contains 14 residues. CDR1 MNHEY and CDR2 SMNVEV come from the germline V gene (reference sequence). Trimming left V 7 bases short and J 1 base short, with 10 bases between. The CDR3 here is CASIGQGNTGELFF. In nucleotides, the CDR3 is TGTGCCAGCATTGGGCAGGGGAACACCGGGGAGCTGTTTTTT.

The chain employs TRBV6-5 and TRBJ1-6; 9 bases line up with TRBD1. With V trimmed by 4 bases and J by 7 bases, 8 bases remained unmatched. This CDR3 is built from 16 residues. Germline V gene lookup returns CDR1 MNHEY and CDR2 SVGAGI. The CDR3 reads CASSSEGTGSNSPLHF. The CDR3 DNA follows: TGTGCCAGCAGTTCGGAAGGGACAGGGTCGAATTCACCCCTCCACTTT.

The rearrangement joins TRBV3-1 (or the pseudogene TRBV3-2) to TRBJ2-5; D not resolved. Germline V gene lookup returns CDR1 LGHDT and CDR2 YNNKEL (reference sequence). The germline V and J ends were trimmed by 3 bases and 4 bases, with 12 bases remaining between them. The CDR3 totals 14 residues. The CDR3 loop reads CASSQGLGGETQYF. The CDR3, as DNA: TGTGCCAGCAGCCAGGGCCTGGGTGGAGAGACCCAGTACTTC.

The CDR3 nucleotides read TGTGCCAGCAGCGTAGATCCGGGTGGGGCCAACGTCCTGACTTTC. It is translated as CASSVDPGGANVLTF. The chain uses TRBV9 and TRBJ2-6; D call uncertain. Germline-derived CDR1 and CDR2 are SGDLS and YYNGEE. V lost 0 bases and J lost 3, with 7 bases in between. This CDR3 has 15 residues.